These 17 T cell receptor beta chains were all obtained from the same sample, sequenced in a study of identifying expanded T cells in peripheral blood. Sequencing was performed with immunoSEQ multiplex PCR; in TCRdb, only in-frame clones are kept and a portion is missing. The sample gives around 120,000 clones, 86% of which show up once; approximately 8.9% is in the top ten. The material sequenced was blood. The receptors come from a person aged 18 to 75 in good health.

The CDR3 loop is CASSLDPNRANYEQYF. The CDR3 DNA reads as TGTGCCAGCAGCTTGGATCCCAACAGGGCCAACTACGAGCAGTACTTC. The rearrangement uses TRBV5-4 and TRBJ2-7; possible D gene TRBD1, 6 bases. The V and J ends lost 0 bases and 3 bases respectively, with 16 bases between them. The CDR3 totals 16 residues. CDR1 SGHNT and CDR2 YYREEE come from the germline V gene (reference sequence).

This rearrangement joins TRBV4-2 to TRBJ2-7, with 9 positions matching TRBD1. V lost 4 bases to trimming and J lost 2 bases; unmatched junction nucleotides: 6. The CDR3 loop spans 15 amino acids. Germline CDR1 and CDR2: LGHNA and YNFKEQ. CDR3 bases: TGTGCCAGCAGCCGCATGGGACAGGGAACCTACGAGCAGTACTTC. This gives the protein CASSRMGQGTYEQYF.

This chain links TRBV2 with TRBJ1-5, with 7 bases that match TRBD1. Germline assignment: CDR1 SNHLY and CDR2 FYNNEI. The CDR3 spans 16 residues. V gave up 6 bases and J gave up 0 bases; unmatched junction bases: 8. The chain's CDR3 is CASRKQGSFSNQPQHF. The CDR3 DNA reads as TGTGCCAGCAGAAAACAGGGGTCCTTTAGCAATCAGCCCCAGCATTTT.

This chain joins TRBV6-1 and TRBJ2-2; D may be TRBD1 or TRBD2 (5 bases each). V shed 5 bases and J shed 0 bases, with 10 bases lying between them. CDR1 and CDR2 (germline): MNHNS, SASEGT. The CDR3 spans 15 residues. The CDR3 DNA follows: TGTGCCAGCAGTCCCTGGGGGACGAACACCGGGGAGCTGTTTTTT. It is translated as CASSPWGTNTGELFF.

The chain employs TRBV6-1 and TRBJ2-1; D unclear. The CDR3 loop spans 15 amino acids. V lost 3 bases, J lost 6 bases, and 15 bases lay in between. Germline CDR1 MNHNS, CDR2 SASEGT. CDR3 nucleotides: TGTGCCAGCAGTGATTCCCCCTTGCATGGCAATGAGCAGTTCTTC. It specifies CASSDSPLHGNEQFF.

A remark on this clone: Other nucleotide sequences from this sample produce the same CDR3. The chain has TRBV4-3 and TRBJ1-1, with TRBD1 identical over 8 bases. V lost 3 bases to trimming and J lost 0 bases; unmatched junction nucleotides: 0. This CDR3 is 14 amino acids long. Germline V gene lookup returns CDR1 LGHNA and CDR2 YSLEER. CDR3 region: CASSQDRVNTEAFF. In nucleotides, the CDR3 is TGCGCCAGCAGCCAGGACAGGGTGAACACTGAAGCTTTCTTT.

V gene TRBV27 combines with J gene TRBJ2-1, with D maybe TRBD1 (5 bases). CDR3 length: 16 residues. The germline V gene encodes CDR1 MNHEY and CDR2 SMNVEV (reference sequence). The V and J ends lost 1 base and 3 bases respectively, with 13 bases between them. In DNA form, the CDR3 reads TGTGCCAGCAGTTTATGGGCAGGGAAGGACTACAATGAGCAGTTCTTC. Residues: CASSLWAGKDYNEQFF.

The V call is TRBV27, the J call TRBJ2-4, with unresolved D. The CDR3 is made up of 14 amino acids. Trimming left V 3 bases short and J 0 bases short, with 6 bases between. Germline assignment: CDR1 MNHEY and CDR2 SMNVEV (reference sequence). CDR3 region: CASSFHGAKNIQYF. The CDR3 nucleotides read TGTGCCAGCAGTTTTCACGGAGCCAAAAACATTCAGTACTTC.

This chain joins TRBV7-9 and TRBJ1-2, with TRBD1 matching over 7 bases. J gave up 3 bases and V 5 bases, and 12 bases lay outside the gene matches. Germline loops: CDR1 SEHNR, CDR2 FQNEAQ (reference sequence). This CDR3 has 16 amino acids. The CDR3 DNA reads TGTGCCAGCAGCATCAAACAGGGGCTCGGGCACTATGGCTACACCTTC. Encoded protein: CASSIKQGLGHYGYTF.

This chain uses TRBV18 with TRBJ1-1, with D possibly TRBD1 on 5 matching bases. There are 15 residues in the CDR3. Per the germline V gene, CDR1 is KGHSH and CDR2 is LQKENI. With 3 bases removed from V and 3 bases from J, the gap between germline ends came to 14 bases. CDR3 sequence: CASSPGVWGDTEAFF. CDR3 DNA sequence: TGTGCCAGCTCACCGGGGGTTTGGGGGGACACTGAAGCTTTCTTT.

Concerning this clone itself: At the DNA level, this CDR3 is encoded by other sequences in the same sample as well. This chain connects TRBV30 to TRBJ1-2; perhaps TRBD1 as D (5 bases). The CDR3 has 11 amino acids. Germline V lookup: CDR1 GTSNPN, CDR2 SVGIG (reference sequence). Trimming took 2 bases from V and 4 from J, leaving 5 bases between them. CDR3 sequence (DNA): TGTGCCTGGAGTAGGGGCTATGGCTACACCTTC. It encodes CAWSRGYGYTF.

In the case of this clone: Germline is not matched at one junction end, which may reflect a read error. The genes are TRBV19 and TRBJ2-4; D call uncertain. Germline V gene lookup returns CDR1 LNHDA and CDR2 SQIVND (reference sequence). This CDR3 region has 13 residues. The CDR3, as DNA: TGTGCCAGTAGTGTCCGGGCCACAAACATTCAGTACTTC. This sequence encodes CASSVRATNIQYF.

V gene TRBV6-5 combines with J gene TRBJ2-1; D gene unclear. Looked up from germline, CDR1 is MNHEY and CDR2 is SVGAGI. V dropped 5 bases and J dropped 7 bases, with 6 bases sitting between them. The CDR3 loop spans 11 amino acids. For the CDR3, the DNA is TGTGCCAGCAGTCTACAGAATGAGCAGTTCTTC. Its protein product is CASSLQNEQFF.

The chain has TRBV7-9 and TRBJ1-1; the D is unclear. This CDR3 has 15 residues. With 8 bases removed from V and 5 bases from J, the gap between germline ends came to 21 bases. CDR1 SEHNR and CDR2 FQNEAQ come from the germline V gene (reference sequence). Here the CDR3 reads CASRPPDVRTTEAFF. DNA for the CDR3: TGTGCCAGCCGCCCCCCGGACGTAAGGACGACTGAAGCTTTCTTT.

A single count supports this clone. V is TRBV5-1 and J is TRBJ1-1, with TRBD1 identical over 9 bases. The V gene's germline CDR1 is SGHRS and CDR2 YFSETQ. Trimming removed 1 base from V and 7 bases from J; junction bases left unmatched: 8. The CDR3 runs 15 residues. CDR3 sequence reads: CASSLSGQGSGEAFF. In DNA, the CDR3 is TGCGCCAGCAGCTTGTCGGGACAGGGAAGCGGTGAAGCTTTCTTT.

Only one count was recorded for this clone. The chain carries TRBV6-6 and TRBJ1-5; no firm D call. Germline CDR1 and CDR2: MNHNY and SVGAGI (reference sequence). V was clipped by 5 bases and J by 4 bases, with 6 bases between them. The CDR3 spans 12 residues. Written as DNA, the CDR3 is TGTGCCAGCAGTGATCCTAATCAGCCCCAGCATTTT. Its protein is CASSDPNQPQHF.

CDR3 residues: CASFRDSTLAEQYF. The CDR3 nucleotides are TGTGCCAGCTTCAGAGACAGTACGCTAGCAGAGCAGTACTTC. The V and J genes are TRBV2 and TRBJ2-7; possibly TRBD1 or TRBD2 for D (5 bases each). Germline V gene data show CDR1 as SNHLY and CDR2 as FYNNEI. V was clipped by 8 bases and J by 7 bases, with 21 bases between them. The CDR3 runs 14 residues.